Listed here is a single TCR beta chain. This clonotype appeared a few times. Its antigen remains unidentified. No much larger clone is present one base from it, and per-base qualities are unavailable. Receptors were amplified or captured by 5' RACE. TCRdb lists the instrument as NextSeq 500. To correct for sequencing error and PCR bias, the TCR library protocol tagged individual cDNA molecules with unique molecular identifiers. Both TCR alpha and beta chains were sequenced, and tight co-correlation was observed between alpha and beta sequence abundances in each sample. The paper's processing steps were these. Decombinator V4 was used to annotate TCR sequences for V gene, J gene and CDR3. TCRs were defined as expanded if a significant change between any two time points was detected under a Poisson model with p below 0.0001. TCR abundances were normalised to the total number of TCRs sequenced per sample and were expressed as counts per million. MAIT TCRs were defined by TRAV1-2 paired with TRAJ12, TRAJ20 or TRAJ33, and iNKT TCRs by TRAV10 paired with TRAJ18. VDJdb, accessed 1 November 2021, was searched for CMV, EBV and SARS-CoV-2 annotated TCRs, excluding TCRs annotated for multiple antigens. TCRdb reanalyzed the raw reads on its own, using fastp at Q25 for trimming and MiXCR for clone calling, and kept in-frame beta chains. CDR3 protein duplicates are merged, each entry listing the most common genes and DNA. For this entry, the V and J calls and clone size follow TCRdb and not the study's own pipeline. This sample gives around 56,000 distinct CDR3 sequences in total; 13% of them show up just once. The ten largest clonotypes hold approximately 8.5% of the sample.

A case-control design nested within a healthcare worker cohort in London, UK, was used, with weekly nasopharyngeal swab PCR tests and blood sampling performed. Between 23 and 31 March 2020, the week of the UK lockdown, healthcare workers were enrolled and then followed up weekly for as long as 16 weeks. The sample belongs to a study of early T cells in non-severe SARS-CoV-2 infection (dated by TCRdb to the early 2020s). About the study as a whole: TCR sequencing used bulk RNA from unsorted whole blood, so alpha and beta chains could not be paired. General conclusions and limits of the study: VDJdb matching was skewed toward anti-spike CD8 responses and likely underestimated virus-specific expansions, missing private and CD4 specificities.

From the cysteine through the phenylalanine, the CDR3 covers 13 amino acids. Of all the DNA, just the CDR3 is kept, 39 bases in frame from base 1. The germline V gene (reference sequence) yields MNHEY for CDR1 and SMNVEV for CDR2. After removal of 4 bases from V and 12 bases from J, the junction retains 8 bases not matched to a gene. This clonotype was sampled from an adult who was a healthcare worker with PCR-confirmed SARS-CoV-2 infection or an uninfected control (not recorded which). Sequencing used whole blood, obtained at baseline. The V and J segments used are TRBV27 and TRBJ2-1, with 8 bases matching TRBD2. The DNA is as follows: TGTGCCAGCAGTTGGACTCCGCGGGGGGTGCAGTTCTTC. Translated, this is CASSWTPRGVQFF.